This T cell receptor beta chain emerged from a study of CD8+ T cells in alopecia areata (dated by TCRdb to 2017 to 2018). Background for the entire study: In both human patients and the C3H/HeJ mouse model, the study applied high-throughput TCRbeta sequencing to look at T cell clonal expansion in alopecia areata. Scalp clonality was compared among normal scalp (n=4), patchy alopecia areata scalp (n=8), and alopecia totalis/universalis scalp (n=8). Amplification of TCRbeta CDR3 regions was done by immunoSEQ multiplex PCR using 35 Vbeta forward primers and 13 Jbeta reverse primers. RNA was obtained with the PAXgene miRNA kit for fixed scalp, the miRNeasy kit for PBMCs, and the RNeasy kit for mouse skin. On the human side, TCRbeta sequencing was run on scalp tissue and on sorted CD4+ and CD8+ peripheral blood T cells from healthy controls and from alopecia areata patients with either patchy or totalis/universalis disease. The paper as a whole reports these results and caveats: TCR sequences shared between patients were less clear than in mice, possibly partly because of HLA diversity in the patient population. Unlike mouse skin, which is dominated by gammadelta T cells, normal human skin has resident alphabeta T cells that are also sequenced, and this complicates analysis of the scalp TCR repertoire. Compared with normal scalp, lesional scalp had higher clonality and more expanded CD8+ clones, particularly in alopecia totalis/universalis, a pattern that suggests antigenic drive.

The germline V gene (reference sequence) specifies SEHNR as CDR1 and FQNEAQ as CDR2. V is clipped by 8 bases and J by 4 bases, and the sequence between their germline boundaries is 13 bases long. Taken from cysteine to phenylalanine, the CDR3 has 13 residues. Kept here is only the CDR3 DNA, which spans 39 bases and is read in frame from base 1. Libraries came from the immunoSEQ multiplex PCR assay. To provide template for TCR sequencing, every sample had RNA extracted and reverse transcribed into cDNA. SuperScript III was used to make first-strand cDNA, primed with a 2:1 mix of oligo-dT and random hexamers. A synthetic immune receptor repertoire was used to gauge amplification bias, and whatever bias remained was removed computationally. The authors processed their data as follows. Raw reads were preprocessed for error removal, and CDR3 was defined according to IMGT conventions as running from the conserved cysteine to phenylalanine. Clonality was computed as 1 minus the Shannon entropy, with the entropy normalized by log2 of the number of productive unique TCRs. CD4 or CD8 identity of scalp clones was inferred by cross-referencing scalp TCRbeta sequences with sorted blood CD4 and CD8 repertoires. Entries here come from immuneACCESS through TCRdb and include only in-frame sequences with V and J called. Some clones fail to appear in such tables; in the studies checked, an unresolved V gene covers under half of the shortfall, and the cause of the remainder is unknown. The DNA was the basis for D and trimming; V, J and clone size are from that table. The sample table holds 150,000 or so clones, of which 55% were seen once. The ten largest account for 4.5% to 5% of the sample.

PBMCs were separated by density centrifugation and stained for CD3, CD4 and CD8, after which CD4+ and CD8+ T cells were sorted on a FACSAria. Scalp biopsies and blood samples were provided by unaffected controls. About this clone itself: It lacks a known antigen. Base qualities were left out, and no much larger clone turns up one base away.

The sample was CD4+ T cells sorted from blood. The sequence was obtained from a human donor in good health. The chain uses TRBV7-9 and TRBJ2-3, with a tentative D gene TRBD2 over 6 matching bases. The DNA reads as follows: TGTGCCAGCCTCTCTCCGGGAGCAGATACGCAGTATTTT. It translates as CASLSPGADTQYF.